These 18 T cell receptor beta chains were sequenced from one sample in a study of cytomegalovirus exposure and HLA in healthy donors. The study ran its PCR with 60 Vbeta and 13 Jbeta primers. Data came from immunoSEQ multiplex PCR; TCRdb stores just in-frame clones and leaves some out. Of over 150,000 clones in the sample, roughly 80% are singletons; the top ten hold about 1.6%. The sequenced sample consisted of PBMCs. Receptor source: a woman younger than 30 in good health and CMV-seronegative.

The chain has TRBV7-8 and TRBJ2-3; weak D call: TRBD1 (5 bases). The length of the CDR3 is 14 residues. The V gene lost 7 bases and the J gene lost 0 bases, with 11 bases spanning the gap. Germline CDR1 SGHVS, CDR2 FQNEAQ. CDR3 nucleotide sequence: TGTGCCAGCACAAAGACAGAGAGCACAGATACGCAGTATTTT. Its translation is CASTKTESTDTQYF.

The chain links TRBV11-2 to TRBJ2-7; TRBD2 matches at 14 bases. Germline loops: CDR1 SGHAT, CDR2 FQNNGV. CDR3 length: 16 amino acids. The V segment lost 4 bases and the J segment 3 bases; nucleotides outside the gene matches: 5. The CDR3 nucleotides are TGTGCCAGCAGCTCCGGACTAGCGGGAGGTAACTACGAGCAGTACTTC. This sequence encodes CASSSGLAGGNYEQYF.

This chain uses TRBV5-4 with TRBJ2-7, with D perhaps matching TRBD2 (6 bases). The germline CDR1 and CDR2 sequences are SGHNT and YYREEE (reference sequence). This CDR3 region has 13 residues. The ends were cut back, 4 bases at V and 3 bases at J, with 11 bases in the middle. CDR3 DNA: TGTGCCAGCAGCCCCATCGGGGGCTACGAGCAGTACTTC. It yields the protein CASSPIGGYEQYF.

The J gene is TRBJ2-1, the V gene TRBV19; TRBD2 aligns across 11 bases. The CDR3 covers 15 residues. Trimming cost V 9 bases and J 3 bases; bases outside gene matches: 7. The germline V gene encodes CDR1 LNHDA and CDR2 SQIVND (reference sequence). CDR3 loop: CASGTGLADYNEQFF. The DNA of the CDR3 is TGTGCCAGCGGAACGGGACTAGCGGACTACAATGAGCAGTTCTTC.

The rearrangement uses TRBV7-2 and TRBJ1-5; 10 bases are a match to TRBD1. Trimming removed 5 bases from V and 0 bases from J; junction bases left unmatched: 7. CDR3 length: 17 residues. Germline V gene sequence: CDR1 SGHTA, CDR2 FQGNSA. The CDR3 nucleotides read TGTGCCAGCAGCCGGGACAGGGGAATCTATAGCAATCAGCCCCAGCATTTT. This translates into CASSRDRGIYSNQPQHF. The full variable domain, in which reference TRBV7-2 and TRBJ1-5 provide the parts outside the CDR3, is GAGVSQSPSNKVTEKGKDVELRCDPISGHTALYWYRQSLGQGLEFLIYFQGNSAPDKSGLPSDRFSAERTGGSVSTLTIQRTQQEDSAVYLCASSRDRGIYSNQPQHFGDGTRLSIL.

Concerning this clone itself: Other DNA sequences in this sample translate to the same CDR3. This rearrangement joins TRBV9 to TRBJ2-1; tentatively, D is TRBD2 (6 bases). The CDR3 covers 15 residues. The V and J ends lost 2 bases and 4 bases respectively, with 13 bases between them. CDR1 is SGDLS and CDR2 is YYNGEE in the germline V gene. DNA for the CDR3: TGTGCCAGCAGCGTGAGTGGCGGGGTATACAATGAGCAGTTCTTC. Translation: CASSVSGGVYNEQFF.

As DNA, the CDR3 is TGCGCCAGCAGCTTGGCGGCTAGTTTTGGGGAGACCCAGTACTTC. Translation gives CASSLAASFGETQYF. The rearrangement joins TRBV5-1 to TRBJ2-5; no firm D call. From germline, CDR1 is SGHRS and CDR2 YFSETQ. Trimming took 0 bases from V and 5 from J, leaving 14 bases between them. The CDR3 extends over 15 amino acids.

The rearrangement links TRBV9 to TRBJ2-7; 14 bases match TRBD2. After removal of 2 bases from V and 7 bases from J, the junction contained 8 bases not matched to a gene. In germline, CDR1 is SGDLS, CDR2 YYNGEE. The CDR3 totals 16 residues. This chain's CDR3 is CASSVGGLAGVGEQYF. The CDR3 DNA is TGTGCCAGCAGCGTTGGGGGACTAGCGGGAGTAGGTGAGCAGTACTTC.

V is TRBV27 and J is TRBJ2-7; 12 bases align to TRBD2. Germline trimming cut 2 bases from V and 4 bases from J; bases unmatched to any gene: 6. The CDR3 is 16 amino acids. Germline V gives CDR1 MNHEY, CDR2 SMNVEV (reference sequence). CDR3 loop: CASSLRLAGDRYEQYF. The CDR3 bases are TGTGCCAGCAGTTTACGACTAGCGGGAGACAGGTACGAGCAGTACTTC.

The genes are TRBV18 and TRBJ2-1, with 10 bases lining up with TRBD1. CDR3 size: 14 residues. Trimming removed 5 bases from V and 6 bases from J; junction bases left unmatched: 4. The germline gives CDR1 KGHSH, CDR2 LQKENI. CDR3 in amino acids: CASSNRDRGNEQFF. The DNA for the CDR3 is TGTGCCAGCTCAAACCGGGACAGGGGCAATGAGCAGTTCTTC.

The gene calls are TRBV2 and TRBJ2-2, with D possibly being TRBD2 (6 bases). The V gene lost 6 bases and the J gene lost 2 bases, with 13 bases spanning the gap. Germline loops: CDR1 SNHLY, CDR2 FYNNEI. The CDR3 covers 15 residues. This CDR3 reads CASRRRGLNTGELFF. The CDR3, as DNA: TGTGCCAGCAGGCGGAGGGGCCTTAACACCGGGGAGCTGTTTTTT. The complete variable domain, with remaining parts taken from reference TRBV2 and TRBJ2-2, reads EPEVTQTPSHQVTQMGQEVILRCVPISNHLYFYWYRQILGQKVEFLVSFYNNEISEKSEIFDDQFSVERPDGSNFTLKIRSTKLEDSAMYFCASRRRGLNTGELFFGEGSRLTVL.

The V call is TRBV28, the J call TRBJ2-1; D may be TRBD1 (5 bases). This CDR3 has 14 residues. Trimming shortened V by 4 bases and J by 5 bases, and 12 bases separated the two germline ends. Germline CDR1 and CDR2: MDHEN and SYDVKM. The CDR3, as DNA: TGTGCCAGCAGTTGGGCAGGGATCCACAATGAGCAGTTCTTC. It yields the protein CASSWAGIHNEQFF.

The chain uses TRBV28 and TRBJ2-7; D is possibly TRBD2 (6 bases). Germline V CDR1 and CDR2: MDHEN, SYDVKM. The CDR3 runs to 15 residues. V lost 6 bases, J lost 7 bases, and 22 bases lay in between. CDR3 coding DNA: TGTGCCAGCAGGGGGCCCCTTGCGGGGCCTGGGGAGCAGTACTTC. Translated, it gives CASRGPLAGPGEQYF. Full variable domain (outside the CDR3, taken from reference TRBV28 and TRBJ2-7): DVKVTQSSRYLVKRTGEKVFLECVQDMDHENMFWYRQDPGLGLRLIYFSYDVKMKEKGDIPEGYSVSREKKERFSLILESASTNQTSMYLCASRGPLAGPGEQYFGPGTRLTVT.

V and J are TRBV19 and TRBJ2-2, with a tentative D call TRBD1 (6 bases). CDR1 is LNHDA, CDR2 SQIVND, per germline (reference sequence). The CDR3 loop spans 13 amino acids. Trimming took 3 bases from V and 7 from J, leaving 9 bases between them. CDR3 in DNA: TGTGCCAGTAGTATTCTAGGGGGCGGGGAGCTGTTTTTT. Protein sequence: CASSILGGGELFF.

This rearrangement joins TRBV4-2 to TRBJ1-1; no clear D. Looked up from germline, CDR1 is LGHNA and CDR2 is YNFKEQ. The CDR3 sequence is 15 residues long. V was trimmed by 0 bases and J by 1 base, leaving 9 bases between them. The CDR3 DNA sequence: TGTGCCAGCAGCCAAGAACTTAGCAGGAACACTGAAGCTTTCTTT. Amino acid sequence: CASSQELSRNTEAFF.

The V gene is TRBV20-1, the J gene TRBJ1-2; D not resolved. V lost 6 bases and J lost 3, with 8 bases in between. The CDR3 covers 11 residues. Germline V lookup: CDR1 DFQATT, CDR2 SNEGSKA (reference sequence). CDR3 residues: CSARGYYGYTF. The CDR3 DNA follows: TGCAGTGCGCGGGGTTACTATGGCTACACCTTC.

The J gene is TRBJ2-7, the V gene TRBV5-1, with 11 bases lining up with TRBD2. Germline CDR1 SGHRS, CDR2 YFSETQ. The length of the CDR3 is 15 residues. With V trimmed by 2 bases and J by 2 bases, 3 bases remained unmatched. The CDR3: CASSLGTSGAYEQYF. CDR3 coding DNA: TGCGCCAGCAGCTTAGGGACTAGCGGTGCCTACGAGCAGTACTTC.

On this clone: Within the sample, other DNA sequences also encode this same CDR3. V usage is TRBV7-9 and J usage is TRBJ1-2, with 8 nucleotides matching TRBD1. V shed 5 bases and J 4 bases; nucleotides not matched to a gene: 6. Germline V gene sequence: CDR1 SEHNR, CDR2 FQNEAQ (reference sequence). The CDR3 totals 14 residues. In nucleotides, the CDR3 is TGTGCCAGCAGCCCAGGACAGGGAGGCTATGGCTACACCTTC. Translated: CASSPGQGGYGYTF.